Sequencing of this T cell receptor (beta chain) was carried out in a study of T cells after yellow fever vaccination. Points from the study as a whole: Within FACS-sorted repertoires, abundant clonotypes contaminating from the bulk population could be present. Among all clonotypes, a small share was observed in both CD4 and CD8 compartments. Most primary-vaccination clones reappeared after the booster (about 95% CD4, about 88% CD8).

Concerning this clonotype: Its antigen is still unknown.

Trimming took off 4 bases at V and 9 bases at J, with 7 bases between the two ends. Germline lookup yields CDR1 MGHDK and CDR2 SYGVNS. There are 11 residues in the CDR3. Researchers made TCR cDNA using 5'RACE template switching, and this step added a universal primer site and UMIs. Using its own MiXCR run on the 5' RACE reads, TCRdb lists one record per CDR3 protein. The data contain under 600,000 distinct CDR3 sequences, roughly 14% of them singletons. The chain joins TRBV25-1 to TRBJ2-1; unclear D gene. The sequence was obtained from a young man who received the YFV17D yellow fever vaccine. Sample: PBMCs, taken on the day of the yellow fever booster vaccination. The chain's CDR3 is CASSGLGEQFF. For the CDR3, the DNA is TGTGCCAGCAGTGGACTGGGTGAGCAGTTCTTC.